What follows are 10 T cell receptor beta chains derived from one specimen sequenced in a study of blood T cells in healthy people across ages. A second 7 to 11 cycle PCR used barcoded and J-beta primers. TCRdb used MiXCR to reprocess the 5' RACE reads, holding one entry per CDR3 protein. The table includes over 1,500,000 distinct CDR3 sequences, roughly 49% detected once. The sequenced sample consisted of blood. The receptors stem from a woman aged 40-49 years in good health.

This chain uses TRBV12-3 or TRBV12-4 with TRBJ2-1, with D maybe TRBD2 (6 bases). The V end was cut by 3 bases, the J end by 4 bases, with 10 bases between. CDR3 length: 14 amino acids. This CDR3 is CASSLDYIYNEQFF. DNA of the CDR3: TGTGCCAGCAGTTTGGACTACATATACAATGAGCAGTTCTTC.

CDR3 region: CASSRTGGVSPLHF. For the CDR3, the DNA is TGTGCCAGCAGTAGAACAGGGGGCGTTTCACCCCTCCACTTT. The rearrangement links TRBV12-3 or TRBV12-4 to TRBJ1-6, with TRBD1 identical over 9 bases. The CDR3 runs 14 residues. Germline trimming cut 5 bases from V and 9 bases from J; bases unmatched to any gene: 5.

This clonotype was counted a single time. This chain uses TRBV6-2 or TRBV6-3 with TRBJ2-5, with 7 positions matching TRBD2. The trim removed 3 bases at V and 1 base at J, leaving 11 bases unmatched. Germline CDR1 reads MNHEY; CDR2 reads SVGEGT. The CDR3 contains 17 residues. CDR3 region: CASSYGRATLLQETQYF. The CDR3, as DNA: TGTGCCAGCAGTTATGGGAGGGCCACACTCCTCCAAGAGACCCAGTACTTC.

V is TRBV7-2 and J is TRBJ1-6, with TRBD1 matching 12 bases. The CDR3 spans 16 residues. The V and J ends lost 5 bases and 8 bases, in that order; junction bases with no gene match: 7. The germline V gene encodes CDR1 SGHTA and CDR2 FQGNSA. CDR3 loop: CASSTGQGAKYSPLHF. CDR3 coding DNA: TGTGCCAGCAGCACGGGACAGGGGGCGAAGTATTCACCCCTCCACTTT.

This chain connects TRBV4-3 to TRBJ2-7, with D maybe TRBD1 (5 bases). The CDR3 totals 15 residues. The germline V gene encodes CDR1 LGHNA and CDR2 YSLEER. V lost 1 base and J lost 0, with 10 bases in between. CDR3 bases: TGCGCCAGCAGCCAAGCTGTGGGGCTCTCCTACGAGCAGTACTTC. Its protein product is CASSQAVGLSYEQYF.

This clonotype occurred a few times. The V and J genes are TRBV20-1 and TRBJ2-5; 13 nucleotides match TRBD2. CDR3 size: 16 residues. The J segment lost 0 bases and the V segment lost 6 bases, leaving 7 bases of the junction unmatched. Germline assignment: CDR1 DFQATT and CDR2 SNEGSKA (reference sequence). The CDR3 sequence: CSAKGLAGPHQETQYF. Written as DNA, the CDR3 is TGCAGTGCAAAGGGACTAGCGGGGCCCCACCAAGAGACCCAGTACTTC.

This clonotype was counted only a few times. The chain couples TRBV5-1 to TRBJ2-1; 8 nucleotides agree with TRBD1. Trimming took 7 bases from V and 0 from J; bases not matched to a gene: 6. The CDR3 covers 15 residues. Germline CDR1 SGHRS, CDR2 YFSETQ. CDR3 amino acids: CASAPGGTSYNEQFF. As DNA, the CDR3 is TGCGCCAGCGCACCAGGGGGCACCTCCTACAATGAGCAGTTCTTC.

CDR3 protein: CASSQDVQGAAGANVLTF. In DNA, the CDR3 is TGCGCCAGCAGCCAAGATGTACAGGGGGCTGCTGGGGCCAACGTCCTGACTTTC. The chain couples TRBV4-3 to TRBJ2-6, with 9 nucleotides matching TRBD1. The CDR3 totals 18 residues. Trimming removed 0 bases from V and 2 bases from J; junction bases left unmatched: 5. Germline V gene lookup returns CDR1 LGHNA and CDR2 YSLEER.

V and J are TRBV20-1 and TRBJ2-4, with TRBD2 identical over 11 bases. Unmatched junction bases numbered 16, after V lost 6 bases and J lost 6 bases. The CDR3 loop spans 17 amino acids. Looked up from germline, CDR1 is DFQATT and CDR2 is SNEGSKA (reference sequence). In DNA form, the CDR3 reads TGCAGTGCCCCGGTTGCTAGCGGGGGGCAGCGACCAAACATTCAGTACTTC. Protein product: CSAPVASGGQRPNIQYF.

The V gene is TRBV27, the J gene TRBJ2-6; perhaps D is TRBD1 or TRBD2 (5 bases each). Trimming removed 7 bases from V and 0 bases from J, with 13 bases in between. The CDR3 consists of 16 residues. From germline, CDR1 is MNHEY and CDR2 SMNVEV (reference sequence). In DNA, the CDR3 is TGTGCCAGCACCCGTTCGGGGCCCTCTGGGGCCAACGTCCTGACTTTC. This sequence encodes CASTRSGPSGANVLTF.